The 3 T cell receptor beta chains given below trace back to one sample, sequenced in a study of blood T cell repertoires in COVID-19. The table came from immunoSEQ multiplex PCR; TCRdb's copy has only in-frame clones and leaves some out. The sample has about 140,000 clones; 88% are singletons. Material: peripheral blood. These receptor sequences come from a man between 65 and 85 years old with acute or convalescent COVID-19.

The sample holds one count of this clone. The V gene is TRBV7-8, the J gene TRBJ2-7; 12 bases map to TRBD2. Per the germline V gene, CDR1 is SGHVS and CDR2 is FQNEAQ. The CDR3 extends over 16 amino acids. V lost 1 base and J lost 3; bases outside the gene matches: 4. Here the CDR3 reads CASSLVLLAGGYEQYF. DNA for the CDR3: TGTGCCAGCAGCTTAGTGCTACTAGCGGGAGGCTACGAGCAGTACTTC. Looking up the rest from reference TRBV7-8 and TRBJ2-7 gives the full variable domain: GAGVSQSPRYKVAKRGQDVALRCDPISGHVSLFWYQQALGQGPEFLTYFQNEAQLDKSGLPSDRFFAERPEGSVSTLKIQRTQQEDSAVYLCASSLVLLAGGYEQYFGPGTRLTVT.

The chain uses TRBV5-6 and TRBJ1-2, with 9 bases lining up with TRBD1. The trim removed 4 bases at V and 7 bases at J, leaving 11 bases unmatched. The germline gives CDR1 SGHDT, CDR2 YYEEEE. This CDR3 comprises 15 residues. The CDR3 coding sequence is TGTGCCAGCAGCCGGCTCACAGGGGGCGAAGGTGGCTACACCTTC. Protein product: CASSRLTGGEGGYTF. The entire variable domain, with the rest obtained from reference TRBV5-6 and TRBJ1-2, is as follows: DAGVTQSPTHLIKTRGQQVTLRCSPKSGHDTVSWYQQALGQGPQFIFQYYEEEERQRGNFPDRFSGHQFPNYSSELNVNALLLGDSALYLCASSRLTGGEGGYTFGSGTRLTVV.

The V and J genes are TRBV10-3 and TRBJ1-5; D is unclear. The CDR3 totals 16 residues. CDR1 and CDR2 (germline): ENHRY, SYGVKD. V was shortened by 3 bases and J by 4 bases, with 16 bases between the two germline ends. The CDR3 DNA reads TGTGCCATCAGTGACGGAGGCCGGGGTTTTAATCAGCCCCAGCATTTT. Its translation is CAISDGGRGFNQPQHF.